This passage covers 26 T cell receptor beta chains from one sample sequenced in a study of OX40 agonist ivuxolimab in advanced cancers. Data came from immunoSEQ multiplex PCR; TCRdb stores just in-frame clones and leaves some out. The table records 65,000 to 95,000 clones, roughly 90% of them present only once. The sequencing used CD4+ or CD8+ T cells sorted from blood, collected in a trial of the OX40 agonist ivuxolimab. These TCRs come from an adult with an advanced solid tumor such as melanoma, head and neck, liver or kidney cancer.

This clone came up once. The gene calls are TRBV28 and TRBJ2-1, with D maybe TRBD1 (5 bases). This CDR3 contains 11 residues. Germline values: CDR1 MDHEN, CDR2 SYDVKM. Deletions cut 11 bases from V and 12 bases from J, with 17 bases between. The CDR3 spells CAVTADIMQFF. CDR3 nucleotide sequence: TGTGCCGTAACCGCGGACATAATGCAGTTCTTC.

V and J are TRBV7-9 and TRBJ1-6; D not certain. The germline CDR1 and CDR2 sequences are SEHNR and FQNEAQ (reference sequence). This CDR3 is built from 12 residues. V was cut by 2 bases and J by 11 bases, with 7 bases left in between. Here the CDR3 reads CASSLYSPPLHF. The CDR3 DNA follows: TGTGCCAGCAGCTTATATTCCCCACCCCTCCACTTT.

The gene calls are TRBV4-1 and TRBJ1-5; a weak D match, TRBD1 (5 bases). The V gene lost 1 base and the J gene lost 6 bases, with 10 bases spanning the gap. CDR3 length: 14 amino acids. Germline V gives CDR1 MGHRA, CDR2 YSYEKL. CDR3 DNA sequence: TGCGCCAGCAGCCAAGCCAGGGAGATTCAGCCCCAGCATTTT. Encoded protein: CASSQAREIQPQHF.

A few counts support this clone. This chain links TRBV5-1 with TRBJ1-1; 8 nucleotides align to TRBD1. There are 14 residues in the CDR3. V shed 4 bases and J 4 bases; nucleotides not matched to a gene: 6. Per the germline V gene, CDR1 is SGHRS and CDR2 is YFSETQ. CDR3 loop: CASSGTGGSTEAFF. The CDR3 region has the DNA TGCGCCAGCAGCGGGACAGGCGGGAGCACTGAAGCTTTCTTT.

CDR3 DNA: TGTGCCAGCAGCCACGACAGAGCCAGCAATCAGCCCCAGCATTTT. It specifies CASSHDRASNQPQHF. The rearrangement joins TRBV2 to TRBJ1-5; TRBD1 is a possible D gene (5 bases). The CDR3 sequence is 15 residues long. V was shortened by 6 bases and J by 1 base, with 13 bases between the two germline ends. Germline V gives CDR1 SNHLY, CDR2 FYNNEI.

This clone was observed a single time. The V call is TRBV27, the J call TRBJ1-4; 9 bases align to TRBD1. V shed 5 bases and J 1 base; nucleotides not matched to a gene: 5. This CDR3 has 16 amino acids. Germline assignment: CDR1 MNHEY and CDR2 SMNVEV (reference sequence). In nucleotides, the CDR3 is TGTGCCAGCAGTAACGGACAGGGGTTAACTAATGAAAAACTGTTTTTT. This translates into CASSNGQGLTNEKLFF.

There are a few counts of this clone. V is TRBV7-8 and J is TRBJ2-1, with a tentative D call TRBD2 (6 bases). V was clipped by 4 bases and J by 7 bases, with 8 bases between them. CDR3 size: 12 residues. Germline V gene lookup returns CDR1 SGHVS and CDR2 FQNEAQ. CDR3 residues: CASSSGVNEQFF. The DNA of the CDR3 is TGTGCCAGCAGCTCGGGGGTTAATGAGCAGTTCTTC.

V usage is TRBV5-4 and J usage is TRBJ1-1; D uncertain. V was shortened by 4 bases and J by 4 bases, with 14 bases between the two germline ends. There are 14 residues in the CDR3. CDR1 SGHNT and CDR2 YYREEE come from the germline V gene (reference sequence). The CDR3 region has the DNA TGTGCCAGCAGCAGCCTAAGGCTGAGCACTGAAGCTTTCTTT. This codes for CASSSLRLSTEAFF.

The V call is TRBV7-3, the J call TRBJ2-2, with unresolved D. V lost 1 base, J lost 5 bases, and 8 bases lay in between. From germline, CDR1 is SGHTA and CDR2 FQGTGA. The CDR3 has 14 residues. In DNA form, the CDR3 reads TGTGCCAGCAGCTTAAGTCGGGCGACCGGGGAGCTGTTTTTT. It is translated as CASSLSRATGELFF.

In its sample, this clone was seen once. This sequence joins TRBV19 and TRBJ2-1; D remains ambiguous. The CDR3 is 14 residues long. V lost 5 bases and J 6 bases, leaving 14 bases between the germline ends. The germline CDR1 and CDR2 sequences are LNHDA and SQIVND (reference sequence). The CDR3 is CASSPNYPRNEQFF. As DNA, the CDR3 is TGTGCCAGTAGTCCAAATTACCCTCGCAATGAGCAGTTCTTC.

CDR3 loop: CASSSSGTGGFGYTF. The CDR3 DNA reads TGCGCCAGCAGCTCCTCCGGGACAGGGGGCTTTGGCTACACCTTC. The chain employs TRBV5-1 and TRBJ1-2; 12 nucleotides agree with TRBD1. The J segment lost 7 bases and the V segment lost 3 bases, leaving 7 bases of the junction unmatched. In germline, CDR1 is SGHRS, CDR2 YFSETQ. The CDR3 spans 15 residues.

This clone was seen only a few times. V gene TRBV19 combines with J gene TRBJ1-5; 7 bases are shared with TRBD1. The CDR3 runs 15 residues. The trim removed 4 bases at V and 4 bases at J, leaving 7 bases unmatched. The V gene's germline CDR1 is LNHDA and CDR2 SQIVND (reference sequence). CDR3 bases: TGTGCCAGTAGTAGCTTTCGACAGGGAAATCAGCCCCAGCATTTT. This sequence encodes CASSSFRQGNQPQHF.

This rearrangement joins TRBV5-1 to TRBJ1-5; D is perhaps TRBD1 (6 bases). The germline V gene encodes CDR1 SGHRS and CDR2 YFSETQ. The V gene lost 0 bases and the J gene lost 0 bases, with 7 bases spanning the gap. This CDR3 spans 15 amino acids. This CDR3 is CASSLGTASNQPQHF. The DNA of the CDR3 is TGCGCCAGCAGCTTGGGGACAGCTAGCAATCAGCCCCAGCATTTT. The full variable domain, in which reference TRBV5-1 and TRBJ1-5 provide the parts outside the CDR3, is KAGVTQTPRYLIKTRGQQVTLSCSPISGHRSVSWYQQTPGQGLQFLFEYFSETQRNKGNFPGRFSGRQFSNSRSEMNVSTLELGDSALYLCASSLGTASNQPQHFGDGTRLSIL.

A note on this clone: This sample also contains other DNA sequences that code for the same CDR3. The chain joins TRBV19 to TRBJ2-5, with D tentatively TRBD2 (5 bases). The V end lost 5 bases, the J end lost 2 bases, and 9 bases lay between the germline ends. Germline assignment: CDR1 LNHDA and CDR2 SQIVND (reference sequence). This CDR3 spans 13 amino acids. CDR3 bases: TGTGCCAGTAGTCCGGGGAATCAAGAGACCCAGTACTTC. Translating gives CASSPGNQETQYF.

Concerning this clone itself: The junction departs from germline at one end; a sequencing error may be responsible. This sequence joins TRBV19 and TRBJ2-3; TRBD2 matches at 7 bases. This CDR3 contains 14 residues. Germline V lookup: CDR1 LNHDA, CDR2 SQIVND (reference sequence). CDR3 loop: CASSLGLGTDTQYF. In DNA, the CDR3 is TGTGCCAGTAGTCTTGGACTAGGCACGGATACGCAGTATTTT.

J is TRBJ2-3 and V is TRBV19; D may be TRBD1 or TRBD2 (6 bases each). V was pared by 5 bases and J by 5 bases, with 14 bases between. The germline V gene encodes CDR1 LNHDA and CDR2 SQIVND (reference sequence). The CDR3 loop spans 14 amino acids. The CDR3 bases are TGTGCCAGTAGTGAAGGGGGGCCACGAGATACGCAGTATTTT. Encoded protein: CASSEGGPRDTQYF.

V usage is TRBV11-3 and J usage is TRBJ2-2, with TRBD1 as a possible D gene (6 bases). This CDR3 has 16 amino acids. Germline assignment: CDR1 SGHNT and CDR2 YENEEA. V was trimmed by 5 bases and J by 8 bases, leaving 21 bases between them. The CDR3 protein is CASSLAAGAFLGELFF. CDR3 nucleotides: TGTGCCAGCAGCCTCGCCGCAGGGGCCTTCTTGGGGGAGCTGTTTTTT.

The chain joins TRBV10-2 to TRBJ2-1; D is perhaps TRBD2 (5 bases). V was trimmed by 7 bases and J by 4 bases, leaving 20 bases between them. This CDR3 has 16 residues. Germline V lookup: CDR1 WSHSY, CDR2 SAAADI. CDR3 nucleotides: TGCGCCAGCAAAAGGGTAGGAGTAGCGCAATACAATGAGCAGTTCTTC. This codes for CASKRVGVAQYNEQFF.

The rearrangement links TRBV2 to TRBJ1-5; D is perhaps TRBD1 (6 bases). Germline loops: CDR1 SNHLY, CDR2 FYNNEI. The CDR3 sequence is 15 residues long. With 7 bases removed from V and 4 bases from J, the gap between germline ends came to 17 bases. The CDR3 DNA sequence: TGTGCCAGCACCCAAGAGTCAGGGGTGAATCAGCCCCAGCATTTT. It is translated as CASTQESGVNQPQHF.

The V gene is TRBV29-1, the J gene TRBJ2-1, with TRBD2 matching 7 bases. V was pared by 6 bases and J by 4 bases, with 12 bases of the junction left unmatched. From germline, CDR1 is SQVTM and CDR2 ANQGSEA. The CDR3 loop spans 15 amino acids. CDR3 bases: TGCAGCGTCTGGGCCTTTTTAGCGGGTTACAATGAGCAGTTCTTC. Its protein product is CSVWAFLAGYNEQFF.

This clone was seen a handful of times. The chain carries TRBV4-1 and TRBJ1-5; D possibly corresponds to TRBD1 (5 bases). V lost 4 bases and J 7 bases, leaving 14 bases between the germline ends. Germline CDR1 reads MGHRA; CDR2 reads YSYEKL. The CDR3 has 14 residues. The CDR3 DNA reads as TGCGCCAGCAGCCGTGGGACGGGGGAGCAGCCCCAGCATTTT. It encodes CASSRGTGEQPQHF.

V usage is TRBV5-1 and J usage is TRBJ2-7, with 7 bases lining up with TRBD2. The CDR3 is 16 residues long. From germline, CDR1 is SGHRS and CDR2 YFSETQ. V shed 0 bases and J 4 bases; nucleotides not matched to a gene: 10. CDR3 region: CASSLDGGGTLYEQYF. For the CDR3, the DNA is TGCGCCAGCAGCTTGGACGGCGGGGGTACTTTGTACGAGCAGTACTTC. Full variable domain (missing parts from reference TRBV5-1 and TRBJ2-7): KAGVTQTPRYLIKTRGQQVTLSCSPISGHRSVSWYQQTPGQGLQFLFEYFSETQRNKGNFPGRFSGRQFSNSRSEMNVSTLELGDSALYLCASSLDGGGTLYEQYFGPGTRLTVT.

The chain links TRBV5-1 to TRBJ2-7, with D perhaps TRBD2 (6 bases). Trimming took 3 bases from V and 3 from J, leaving 16 bases between them. Germline CDR1 and CDR2: SGHRS and YFSETQ. The CDR3 is made up of 15 amino acids. Here the CDR3 reads CASSSSLARFYEQYF. CDR3 coding DNA: TGCGCCAGCAGCTCCTCACTAGCTAGGTTCTACGAGCAGTACTTC.

For this clone: One end of the junction is discordant with germline, which a read error may explain. The V call is TRBV14, the J call TRBJ2-5; D may correspond to TRBD1 or TRBD2 (5 bases each). CDR1 and CDR2 (germline): SGHDN, FVKESK. CDR3 length: 14 residues. CDR3 in amino acids: CASSQGGAPRAQYF. CDR3 in DNA: TGTGCCAGCAGTCAAGGAGGAGCCCCCAGGGCCCAGTACTTC.

V usage is TRBV29-1 and J usage is TRBJ1-1, with 7 bases that match TRBD1. The CDR3 extends over 13 amino acids. J lost 1 base, V lost 6 bases, and 5 bases had no gene match. Per the germline V gene, CDR1 is SQVTM and CDR2 is ANQGSEA. For the CDR3, the DNA is TGCAGCGTACAGGGACAGCCGAACACTGAAGCTTTCTTT. As protein: CSVQGQPNTEAFF.

The chain is built from TRBV27 and TRBJ1-1; D uncertain. CDR1 is MNHEY and CDR2 is SMNVEV in the germline V gene (reference sequence). V was cut by 4 bases and J by 4 bases, with 13 bases left in between. This CDR3 has 14 amino acids. CDR3 residues: CASSSLPPGTEAFF. The CDR3 DNA is TGTGCCAGCAGTTCCCTACCTCCGGGCACTGAAGCTTTCTTT.